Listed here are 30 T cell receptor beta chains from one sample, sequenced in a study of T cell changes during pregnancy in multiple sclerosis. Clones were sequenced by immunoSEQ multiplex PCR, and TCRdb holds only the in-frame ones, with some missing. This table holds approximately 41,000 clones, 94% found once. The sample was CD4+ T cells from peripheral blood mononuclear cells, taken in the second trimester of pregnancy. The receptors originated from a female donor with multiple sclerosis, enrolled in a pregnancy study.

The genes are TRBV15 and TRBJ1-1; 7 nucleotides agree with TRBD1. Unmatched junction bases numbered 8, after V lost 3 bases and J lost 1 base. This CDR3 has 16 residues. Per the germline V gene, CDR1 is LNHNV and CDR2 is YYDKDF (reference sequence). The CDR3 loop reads CATSSRLQGRNTEAFF. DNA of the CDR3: TGTGCCACCAGCAGCCGATTACAGGGGAGGAACACTGAAGCTTTCTTT.

This CDR3 reads CASSPTPGQDREAFF. CDR3 nucleotide sequence: TGTGCCAGCAGCCCGACCCCGGGACAGGATCGTGAAGCTTTCTTT. V gene TRBV7-3 combines with J gene TRBJ1-1, with 8 bases matching TRBD1. The J segment lost 7 bases and the V segment lost 5 bases, leaving 12 bases of the junction unmatched. CDR1 is SGHTA, CDR2 FQGTGA, per germline. This CDR3 has 15 residues. Together with reference TRBV7-3 and TRBJ1-1, the CDR3 gives the full variable domain: GAGVSQTPSNKVTEKGKYVELRCDPISGHTALYWYRQSLGQGPEFLIYFQGTGAADDSGLPNDRFFAVRPEGSVSTLKIQRTERGDSAVYLCASSPTPGQDREAFFGQGTRLTVV.

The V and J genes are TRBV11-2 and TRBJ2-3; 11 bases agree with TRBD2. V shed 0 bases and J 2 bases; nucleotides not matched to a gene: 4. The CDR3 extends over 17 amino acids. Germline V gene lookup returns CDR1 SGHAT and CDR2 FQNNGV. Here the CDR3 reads CASSLERLAGNTDTQYF. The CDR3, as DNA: TGTGCCAGCAGCTTAGAGAGACTAGCGGGGAACACAGATACGCAGTATTTT.

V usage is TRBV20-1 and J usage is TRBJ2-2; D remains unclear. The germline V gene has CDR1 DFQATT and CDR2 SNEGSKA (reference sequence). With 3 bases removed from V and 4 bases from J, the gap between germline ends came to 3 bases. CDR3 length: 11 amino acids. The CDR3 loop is CSASGTGELFF. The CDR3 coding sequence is TGCAGTGCTAGCGGCACCGGGGAGCTGTTTTTT.

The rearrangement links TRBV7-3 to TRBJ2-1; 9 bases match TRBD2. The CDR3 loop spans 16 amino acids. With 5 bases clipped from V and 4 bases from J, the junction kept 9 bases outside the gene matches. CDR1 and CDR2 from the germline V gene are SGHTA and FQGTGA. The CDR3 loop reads CASSRRGGESYNEQFF. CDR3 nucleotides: TGTGCCAGCAGCCGTCGCGGGGGGGAATCTTACAATGAGCAGTTCTTC.

The CDR3 region has the DNA TGTGCCAGCAGTGCCCCCGGGACAGCGGAGCTGTTTTTT. It encodes CASSAPGTAELFF. V usage is TRBV25-1 and J usage is TRBJ2-2, with 7 positions matching TRBD1. The CDR3 covers 13 residues. Trimming cost V 4 bases and J 10 bases; bases outside gene matches: 6. CDR1 and CDR2 (germline): MGHDK, SYGVNS.

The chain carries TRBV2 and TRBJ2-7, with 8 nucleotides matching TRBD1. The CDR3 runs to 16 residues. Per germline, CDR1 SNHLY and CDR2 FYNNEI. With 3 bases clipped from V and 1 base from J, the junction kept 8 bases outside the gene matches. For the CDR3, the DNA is TGTGCCAGCAGTGACCCAGGACAGGGCTTGTCCTACGAGCAGTACTTC. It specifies CASSDPGQGLSYEQYF.

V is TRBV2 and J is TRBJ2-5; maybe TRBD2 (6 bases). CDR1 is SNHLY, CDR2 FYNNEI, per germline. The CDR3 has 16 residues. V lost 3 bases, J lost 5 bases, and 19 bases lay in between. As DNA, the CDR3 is TGTGCCAGCAGTGACGGGACTCCTGGATTGCGGGAGACCCAGTACTTC. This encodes CASSDGTPGLRETQYF.

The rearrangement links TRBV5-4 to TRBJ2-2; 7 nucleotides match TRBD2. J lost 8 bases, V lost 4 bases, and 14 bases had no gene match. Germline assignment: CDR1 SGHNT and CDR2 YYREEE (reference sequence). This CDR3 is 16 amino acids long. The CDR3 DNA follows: TGTGCCAGCAGCCCGTCTAGCGGATCGGGCGGGGGGGAGCTGTTTTTT. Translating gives CASSPSSGSGGGELFF. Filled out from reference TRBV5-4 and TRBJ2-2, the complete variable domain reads ETGVTQSPTHLIKTRGQQVTLRCSSQSGHNTVSWYQQALGQGPQFIFQYYREEENGRGNFPPRFSGLQFPNYSSELNVNALELDDSALYLCASSPSSGSGGGELFFGEGSRLTVL.

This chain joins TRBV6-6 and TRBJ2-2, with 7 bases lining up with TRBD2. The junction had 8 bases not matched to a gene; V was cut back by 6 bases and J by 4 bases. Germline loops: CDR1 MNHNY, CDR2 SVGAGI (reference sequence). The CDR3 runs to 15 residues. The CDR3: CASRSGAGITGELFF. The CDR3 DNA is TGTGCCAGCAGAAGCGGGGCGGGGATCACCGGGGAGCTGTTTTTT.

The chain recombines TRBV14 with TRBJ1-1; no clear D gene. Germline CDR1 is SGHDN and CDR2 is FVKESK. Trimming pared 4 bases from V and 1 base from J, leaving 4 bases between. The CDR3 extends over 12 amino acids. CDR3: CASSRGNTEAFF. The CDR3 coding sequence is TGTGCCAGCAGCCGAGGGAACACTGAAGCTTTCTTT.

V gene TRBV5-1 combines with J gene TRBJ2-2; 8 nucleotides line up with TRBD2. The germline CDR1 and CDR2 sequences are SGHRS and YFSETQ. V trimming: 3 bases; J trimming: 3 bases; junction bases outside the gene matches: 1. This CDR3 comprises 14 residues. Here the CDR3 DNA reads TGCGCCAGCAGCTGGGGACTAGACACCGGGGAGCTGTTTTTT. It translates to CASSWGLDTGELFF.

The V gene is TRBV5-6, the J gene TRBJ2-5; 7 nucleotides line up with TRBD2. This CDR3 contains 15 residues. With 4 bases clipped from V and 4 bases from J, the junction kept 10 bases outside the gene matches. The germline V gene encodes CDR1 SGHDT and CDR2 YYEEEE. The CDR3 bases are TGTGCCAGCAGCCAGGATTGGGGGGGGACAGAGACCCAGTACTTC. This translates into CASSQDWGGTETQYF.

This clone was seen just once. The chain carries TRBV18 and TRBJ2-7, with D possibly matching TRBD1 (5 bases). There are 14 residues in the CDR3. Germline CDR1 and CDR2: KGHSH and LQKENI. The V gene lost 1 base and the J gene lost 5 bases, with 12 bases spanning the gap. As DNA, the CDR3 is TGTGCCAGCTCACCACGCAGGGAATCTGACGAGCAGTACTTC. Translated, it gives CASSPRRESDEQYF.

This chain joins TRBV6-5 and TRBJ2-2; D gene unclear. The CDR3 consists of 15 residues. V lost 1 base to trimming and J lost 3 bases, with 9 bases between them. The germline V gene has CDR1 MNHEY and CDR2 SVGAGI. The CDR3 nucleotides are TGTGCCAGCAGTTACTTCCAGAGCGACACCGGGGAGCTGTTTTTT. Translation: CASSYFQSDTGELFF.

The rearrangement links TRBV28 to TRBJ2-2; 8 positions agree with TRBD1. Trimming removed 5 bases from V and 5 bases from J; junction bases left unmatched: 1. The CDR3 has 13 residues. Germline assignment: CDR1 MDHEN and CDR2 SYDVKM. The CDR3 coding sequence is TGTGCCAGCAGTCGGGACAGGACCGGGGAGCTGTTTTTT. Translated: CASSRDRTGELFF.

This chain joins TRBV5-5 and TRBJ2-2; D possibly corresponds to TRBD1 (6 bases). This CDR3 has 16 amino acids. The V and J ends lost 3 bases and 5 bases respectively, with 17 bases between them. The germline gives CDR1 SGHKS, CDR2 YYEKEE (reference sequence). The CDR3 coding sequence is TGTGCCAGCAGCTCAGGGGTTTTCGCCGCAACCGGGGAGCTGTTTTTT. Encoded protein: CASSSGVFAATGELFF. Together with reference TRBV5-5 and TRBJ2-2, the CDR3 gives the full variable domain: DAGVTQSPTHLIKTRGQQVTLRCSPISGHKSVSWYQQVLGQGPQFIFQYYEKEERGRGNFPDRFSARQFPNYSSELNVNALLLGDSALYLCASSSGVFAATGELFFGEGSRLTVL.

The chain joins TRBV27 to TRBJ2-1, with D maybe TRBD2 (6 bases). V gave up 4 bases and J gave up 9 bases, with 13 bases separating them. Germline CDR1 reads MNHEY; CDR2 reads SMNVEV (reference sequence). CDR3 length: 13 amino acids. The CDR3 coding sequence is TGTGCCAGCAGTTGGGCGGGGCTAGGTGAGCAGTTCTTC. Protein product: CASSWAGLGEQFF.

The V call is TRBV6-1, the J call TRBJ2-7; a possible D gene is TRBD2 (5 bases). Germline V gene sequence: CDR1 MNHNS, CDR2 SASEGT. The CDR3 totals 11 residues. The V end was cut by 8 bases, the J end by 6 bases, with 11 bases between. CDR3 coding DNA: TGTGCCAGCGGGAGAGACTTCGAGCAGTACTTC. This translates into CASGRDFEQYF.

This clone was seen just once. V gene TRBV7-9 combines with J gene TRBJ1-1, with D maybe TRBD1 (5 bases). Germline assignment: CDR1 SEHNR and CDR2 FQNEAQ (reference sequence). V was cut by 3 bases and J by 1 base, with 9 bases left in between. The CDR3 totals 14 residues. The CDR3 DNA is TGTGCCAGCAGCTTCAAAGGGGCGAACACTGAAGCTTTCTTT. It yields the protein CASSFKGANTEAFF.

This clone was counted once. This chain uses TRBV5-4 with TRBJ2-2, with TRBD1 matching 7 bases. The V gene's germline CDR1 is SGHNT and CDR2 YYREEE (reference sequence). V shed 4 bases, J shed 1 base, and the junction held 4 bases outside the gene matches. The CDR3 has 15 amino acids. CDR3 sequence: CASSPRTGNTGELFF. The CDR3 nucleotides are TGTGCCAGCAGCCCTAGGACAGGGAACACCGGGGAGCTGTTTTTT.

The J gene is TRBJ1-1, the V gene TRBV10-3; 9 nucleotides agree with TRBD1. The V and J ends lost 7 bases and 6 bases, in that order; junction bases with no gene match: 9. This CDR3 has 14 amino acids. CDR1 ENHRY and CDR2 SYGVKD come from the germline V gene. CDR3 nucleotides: TGTGCCATCACTTCCTTAGACAGGGGGGCTGAAGCTTTCTTT. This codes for CAITSLDRGAEAFF.

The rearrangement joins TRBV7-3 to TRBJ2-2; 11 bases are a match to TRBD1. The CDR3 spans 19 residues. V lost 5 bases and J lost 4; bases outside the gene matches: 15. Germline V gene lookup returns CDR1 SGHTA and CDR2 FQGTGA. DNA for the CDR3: TGTGCCAGCAGCCGCTCCGGGACAGGGGGGTCGTTGGGCACCGGGGAGCTGTTTTTT. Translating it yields CASSRSGTGGSLGTGELFF.

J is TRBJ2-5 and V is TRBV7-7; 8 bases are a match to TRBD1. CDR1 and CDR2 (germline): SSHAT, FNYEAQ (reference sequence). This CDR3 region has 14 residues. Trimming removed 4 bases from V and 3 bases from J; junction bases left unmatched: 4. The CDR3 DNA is TGTGCCAGCAGCTCACAGGGGGGAGAAGAGACCCAGTACTTC. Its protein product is CASSSQGGEETQYF. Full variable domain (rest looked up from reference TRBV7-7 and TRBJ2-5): GAGVSQSPRYKVTKRGQDVTLRCDPISSHATLYWYQQALGQGPEFLTYFNYEAQPDKSGLPSDRFSAERPEGSISTLTIQRTEQRDSAMYRCASSSQGGEETQYFGPGTRLLVL.

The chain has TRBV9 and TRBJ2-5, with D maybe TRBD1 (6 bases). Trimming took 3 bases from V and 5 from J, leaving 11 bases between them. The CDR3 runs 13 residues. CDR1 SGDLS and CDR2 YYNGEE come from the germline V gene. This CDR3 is CASSGGQGETQYF. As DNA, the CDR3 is TGTGCCAGCAGCGGGGGGCAGGGGGAGACCCAGTACTTC.

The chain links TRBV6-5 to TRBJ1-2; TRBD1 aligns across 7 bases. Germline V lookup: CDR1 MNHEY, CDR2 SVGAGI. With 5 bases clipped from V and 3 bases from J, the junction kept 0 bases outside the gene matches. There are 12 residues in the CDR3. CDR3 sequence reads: CASSTGDYGYTF. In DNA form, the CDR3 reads TGTGCCAGCAGTACAGGGGACTATGGCTACACCTTC.

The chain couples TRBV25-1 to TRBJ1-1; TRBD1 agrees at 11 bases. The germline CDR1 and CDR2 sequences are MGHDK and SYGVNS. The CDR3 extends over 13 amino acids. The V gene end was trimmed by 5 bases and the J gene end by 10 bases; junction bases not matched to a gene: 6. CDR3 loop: CASSRAGTGGAFF. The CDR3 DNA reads TGTGCCAGCAGTCGGGCCGGGACAGGGGGAGCTTTCTTT.

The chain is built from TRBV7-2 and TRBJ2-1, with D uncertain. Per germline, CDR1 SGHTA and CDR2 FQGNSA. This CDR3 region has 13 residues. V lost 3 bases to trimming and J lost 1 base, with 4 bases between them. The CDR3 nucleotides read TGTGCCAGCAGCTTCACATCCTACAATGAGCAGTTCTTC. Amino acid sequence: CASSFTSYNEQFF.

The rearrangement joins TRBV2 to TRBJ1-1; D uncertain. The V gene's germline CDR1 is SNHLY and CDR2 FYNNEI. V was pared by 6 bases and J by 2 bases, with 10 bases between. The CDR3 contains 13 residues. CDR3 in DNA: TGTGCCAGCAGAGCCTCACTTAACACTGAAGCTTTCTTT. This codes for CASRASLNTEAFF.

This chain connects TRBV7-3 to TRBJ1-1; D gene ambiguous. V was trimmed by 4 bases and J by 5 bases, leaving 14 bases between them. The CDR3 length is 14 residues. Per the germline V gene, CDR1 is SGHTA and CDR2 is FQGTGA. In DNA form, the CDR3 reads TGTGCCAGCAGCTCCCGACCCGGCGGGACTGAAGCTTTCTTT. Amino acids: CASSSRPGGTEAFF.